This T cell receptor (beta chain) originates from a study of CD8+ T cells in alopecia areata (dated by TCRdb to the late 2010s). With respect to the entire study: Treated patients were enrolled in an open-label pilot trial of oral tofacitinib, 5 to 10 mg twice daily, for moderate-to-severe alopecia areata. Tofacitinib was administered for 6 to 18 months, and 6 months of follow-up off drug were then conducted to assess delayed response and recurrence. The study used high-throughput TCRbeta sequencing to examine T cell clonal expansion in alopecia areata, in both the C3H/HeJ mouse model and human patients. Scalp tissue and sorted CD4+ and CD8+ peripheral blood T cells from patchy and totalis/universalis alopecia areata patients and from healthy controls were covered by human TCRbeta sequencing. Biopsies were taken from tofacitinib-treated patients at baseline and again at 4 and 24 weeks into treatment, and several of those patients also had a later scalp biopsy. Clonality in the scalp was compared among normal scalp (n=4), patchy alopecia areata scalp (n=8), and alopecia totalis/universalis scalp (n=8). RNA was obtained with the PAXgene miRNA kit for fixed scalp, the miRNeasy kit for PBMCs, and the RNeasy kit for mouse skin. immunoSEQ multiplex PCR using 35 Vbeta forward primers and 13 Jbeta reverse primers was used to amplify TCRbeta CDR3 regions.

Library preparation was by the immunoSEQ multiplex PCR assay. RNA was extracted from all samples and reverse transcribed into cDNA, which served as template for TCR sequencing. SuperScript III was used for first-strand cDNA synthesis, primed with a 2:1 mix of oligo-dT and random hexamers. Amplification bias was assessed with a synthetic immune receptor repertoire, and residual bias was removed computationally. The authors' analysis ran thus. Raw reads were preprocessed for error removal, and CDR3 was defined according to IMGT conventions as running from the conserved cysteine to phenylalanine. Clonality was calculated as 1 minus Shannon entropy normalized by log2 of the number of productive unique TCRs. Whether each scalp clone was CD4 or CD8 was inferred by checking scalp TCRbeta sequences against the CD4 and CD8 repertoires from sorted blood. Not all clones reach the TCRdb copy of this immuneACCESS table, which keeps in-frame sequences only. Checked studies attribute under half of the gap to unresolved V genes and leave the rest unexplained. For V, J and clone size, that table is used; D and trimming come from the DNA. The sample table records 120,000 or so clones; over 50% of these occur just once. 4.5% of the sample rests with the top ten.

The time point label on this specimen signifies: baseline before oral tofacitinib. From alopecia areata patients, peripheral blood was collected along with lesional scalp punch biopsies. After PBMCs were isolated by density centrifugation and stained for CD3, CD4 and CD8, a FACSAria was used to sort CD4+ and CD8+ T cells. On the study overall, not on this receptor specifically: Shared TCR sequences between patients were less evident than in mice, which may be partly attributable to HLA diversity in the patient population. Higher clonality and more expanded CD8+ clones were observed in lesional scalp than in normal scalp, particularly in alopecia totalis/universalis, a finding suggestive of antigenic drive. Unlike mouse skin, which is dominated by gammadelta T cells, normal human skin has resident alphabeta T cells that are also sequenced, and this complicates analysis of the scalp TCR repertoire.

Regarding this clone: It has no known antigen specificity. Base qualities are not at hand, and no much larger clone is one base apart.

The CDR1 and CDR2 encoded by the germline V gene are SGHDT and YYEEEE. The V and J ends are trimmed by 1 base and 2 bases, leaving 10 bases between them. Its CDR3 holds 16 amino acids, cysteine through phenylalanine. The DNA shown is the 48-base CDR3, in frame from base 1. The sequences come from CD4+ T cells sorted from blood, collected at week 0. The sequence was collected from a human donor with alopecia areata. The chain is assembled from TRBV5-6 and TRBJ1-6; the D gene is possibly TRBD1, with 6 bases matching. The DNA sequence follows: TGTGCCAGCAGCTTGAGGGGGGTTGCCTATAATTCACCCCTCCACTTT. Its protein product is CASSLRGVAYNSPLHF.